A selection of T cell receptor beta chains follows, all from one sample in a study of PD-1 blockade in classical Hodgkin lymphoma. Assay: immunoSEQ multiplex PCR; the TCRdb copy retains only in-frame clones and omits some. Here the sample spans fewer than 90,000 clones, under 95% being singletons. The sample was peripheral blood mononuclear cells (PBMCs), taken at baseline. These receptors came from a human donor with classical Hodgkin lymphoma. The CDR3 runs from the conserved cysteine through the conserved F or W. The order of the fields is D gene, V gene, clone size, J gene, CDR3 protein, CDR3 DNA. D genes are given only for firm matches. Expanded clones are given a class, and other clones once, few, many or no size at all.

d_gene: .; v_gene: TRBV6-1; abundance: .; j_gene: TRBJ2-7; CDR3aa: CASSRGTDYEQYF; CDR3nt: TGTGCCAGCAGCCGTGGGACGGACTACGAGCAGTACTTC
d_gene: TRBD2; v_gene: TRBV28; abundance: .; j_gene: TRBJ2-5; CDR3aa: CASSFWTSGISEETQYF; CDR3nt: TGTGCCAGCAGTTTTTGGACTAGCGGGATTTCAGAAGAGACCCAGTACTTC
d_gene: .; v_gene: TRBV27; abundance: .; j_gene: TRBJ1-4; CDR3aa: CASRAGQQNEKLFF; CDR3nt: TGTGCCAGCAGGGCGGGGCAGCAAAATGAAAAACTGTTTTTT
d_gene: .; v_gene: TRBV9; abundance: once; j_gene: TRBJ1-2; CDR3aa: CASSGSGHGGNYGYTF; CDR3nt: TGTGCCAGCAGCGGCAGCGGACACGGCGGGAACTATGGCTACACCTTC
d_gene: .; v_gene: TRBV7-9; abundance: .; j_gene: TRBJ2-1; CDR3aa: CASSLDASNYDNEQFF; CDR3nt: TGTGCCAGCAGCTTAGACGCCAGTAATTATGACAATGAGCAGTTCTTC
d_gene: .; v_gene: TRBV5-5; abundance: once; j_gene: TRBJ2-7; CDR3aa: CAGRLDSYEQYF; CDR3nt: TGTGCCGGCAGATTGGACAGCTACGAGCAGTACTTC
d_gene: TRBD2; v_gene: TRBV5-4; abundance: .; j_gene: TRBJ2-1; CDR3aa: CASSLEAGLAYNEQFF; CDR3nt: TGTGCCAGCAGCTTGGAAGCGGGACTAGCCTACAATGAGCAGTTCTTC
d_gene: .; v_gene: TRBV9; abundance: once; j_gene: TRBJ2-1; CDR3aa: CASSVMQQAAEQFF; CDR3nt: TGTGCCAGCAGCGTAATGCAGCAAGCAGCTGAGCAGTTCTTC
d_gene: .; v_gene: TRBV27; abundance: .; j_gene: TRBJ1-5; CDR3aa: CASSLVGENQPQHF; CDR3nt: TGTGCCAGCAGTTTAGTGGGTGAAAATCAGCCCCAGCATTTT
d_gene: TRBD1; v_gene: TRBV5-8; abundance: .; j_gene: TRBJ2-3; CDR3aa: CASSLEGQLTDTQYF; CDR3nt: TGTGCCAGCAGCTTGGAGGGACAGCTCACAGATACGCAGTATTTT